The T cell receptor (beta chain) described here comes from a study of cytomegalovirus exposure and HLA in healthy donors. A multiplex PCR was run with 60 Vbeta primers and 13 Jbeta primers. TCRdb's table, derived via immunoSEQ multiplex PCR, lists solely in-frame clones and lacks some. The sample has about 140,000 clones, approximately 84% seen once. Study-wide results and limits: Later analysis identified 16,951 TCR beta sequences associated with HLA alleles, using a false discovery rate threshold of 0.05.

V was pared by 4 bases and J by 4 bases, with 11 bases of the junction left unmatched. CDR1 and CDR2 (germline): MDHEN, SYDVKM. CDR3 size: 16 residues. This clone was seen only once. Its target is not known. The sample was PBMCs. This receptor was taken from a man aged 25 to 40 in good health and CMV-seropositive. V and J are TRBV28 and TRBJ1-2; 8 bases align to TRBD1. The CDR3 DNA reads TGTGCCAGCAGTTCCCTGGAGACAGGGGCGGCCTATGGCTACACCTTC. As protein: CASSSLETGAAYGYTF.